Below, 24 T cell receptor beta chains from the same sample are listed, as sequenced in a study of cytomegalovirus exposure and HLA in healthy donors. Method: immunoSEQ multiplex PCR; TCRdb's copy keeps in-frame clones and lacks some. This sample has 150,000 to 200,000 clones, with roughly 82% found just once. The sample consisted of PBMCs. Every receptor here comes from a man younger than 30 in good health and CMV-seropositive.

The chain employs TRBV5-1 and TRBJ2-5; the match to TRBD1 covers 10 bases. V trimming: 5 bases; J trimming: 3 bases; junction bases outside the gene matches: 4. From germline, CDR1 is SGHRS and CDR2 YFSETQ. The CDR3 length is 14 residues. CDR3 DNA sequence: TGCGCCAGCAGTGCCGGGACAGGGGAAGAGACCCAGTACTTC. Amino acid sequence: CASSAGTGEETQYF.

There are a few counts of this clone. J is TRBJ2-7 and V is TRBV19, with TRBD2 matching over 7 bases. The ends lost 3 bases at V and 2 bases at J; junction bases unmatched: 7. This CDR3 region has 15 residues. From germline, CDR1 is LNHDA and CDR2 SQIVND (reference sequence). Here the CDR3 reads CASSIRTSATYEQYF. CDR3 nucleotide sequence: TGTGCCAGTAGTATCCGTACTAGCGCGACCTACGAGCAGTACTTC.

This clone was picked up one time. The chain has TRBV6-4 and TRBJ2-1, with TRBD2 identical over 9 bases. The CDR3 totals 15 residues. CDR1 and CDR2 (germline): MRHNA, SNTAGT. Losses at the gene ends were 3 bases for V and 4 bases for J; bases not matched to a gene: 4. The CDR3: CASSETSGAYNEQFF. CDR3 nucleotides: TGTGCCAGCAGTGAGACTAGCGGTGCATACAATGAGCAGTTCTTC.

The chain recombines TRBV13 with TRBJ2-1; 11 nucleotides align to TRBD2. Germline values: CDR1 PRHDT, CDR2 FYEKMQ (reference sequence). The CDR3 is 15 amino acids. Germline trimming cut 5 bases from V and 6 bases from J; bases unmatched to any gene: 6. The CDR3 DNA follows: TGTGCCAGCAGCCCAACTAGCGGGAGAGTCAATGAGCAGTTCTTC. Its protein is CASSPTSGRVNEQFF.

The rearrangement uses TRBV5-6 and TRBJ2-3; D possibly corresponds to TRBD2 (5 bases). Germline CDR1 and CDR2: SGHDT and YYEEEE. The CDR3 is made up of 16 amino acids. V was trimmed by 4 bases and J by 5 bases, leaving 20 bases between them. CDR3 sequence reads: CASSPDTGSAGDTQYF. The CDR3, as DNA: TGTGCCAGCAGCCCGGATACGGGGAGCGCCGGAGATACGCAGTATTTT.

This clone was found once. CDR3 DNA sequence: TGCGCCAGCAGCCAAGACGATGCAGTCCCAGGGACCCAGTACTTC. Its protein is CASSQDDAVPGTQYF. The chain links TRBV4-3 to TRBJ2-5, with D uncertain. This CDR3 has 15 amino acids. V was cut by 0 bases and J by 7 bases, with 15 bases left in between. The germline V gene has CDR1 LGHNA and CDR2 YSLEER.

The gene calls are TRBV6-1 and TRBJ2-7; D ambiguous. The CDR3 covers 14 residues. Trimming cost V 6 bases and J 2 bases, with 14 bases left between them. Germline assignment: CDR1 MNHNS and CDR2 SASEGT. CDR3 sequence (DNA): TGTGCCAGCAGAAGCCGGCTAGTTCCCTACGAGCAGTACTTC. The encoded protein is CASRSRLVPYEQYF.

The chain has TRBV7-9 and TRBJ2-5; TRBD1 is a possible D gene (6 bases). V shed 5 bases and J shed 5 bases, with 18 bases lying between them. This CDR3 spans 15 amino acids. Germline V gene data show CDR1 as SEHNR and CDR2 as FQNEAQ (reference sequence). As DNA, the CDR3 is TGTGCCAGCAGCCCCCTGACAGGAATGGGGGAGACCCAGTACTTC. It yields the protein CASSPLTGMGETQYF.

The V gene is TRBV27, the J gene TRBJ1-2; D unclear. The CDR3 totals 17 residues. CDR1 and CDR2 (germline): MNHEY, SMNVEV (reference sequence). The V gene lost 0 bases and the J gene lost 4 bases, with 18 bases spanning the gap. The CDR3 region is CASSLSAAAHRGYGYTF. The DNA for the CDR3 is TGTGCCAGCAGTTTATCCGCCGCGGCCCATCGTGGCTATGGCTACACCTTC.

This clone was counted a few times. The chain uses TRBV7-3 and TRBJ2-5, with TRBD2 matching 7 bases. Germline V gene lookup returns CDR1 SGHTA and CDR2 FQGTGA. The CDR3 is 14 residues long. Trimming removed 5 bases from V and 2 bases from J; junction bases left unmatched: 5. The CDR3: CASSQVGGQETQYF. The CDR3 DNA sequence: TGTGCCAGCAGCCAAGTGGGGGGGCAAGAGACCCAGTACTTC.

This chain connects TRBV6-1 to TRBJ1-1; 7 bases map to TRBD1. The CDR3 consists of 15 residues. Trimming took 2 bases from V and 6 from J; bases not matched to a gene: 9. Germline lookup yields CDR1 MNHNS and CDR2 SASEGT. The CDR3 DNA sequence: TGTGCCAGCAGTGAAAACAGGGGAGTAGGGGCTGAAGCTTTCTTT. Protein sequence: CASSENRGVGAEAFF.

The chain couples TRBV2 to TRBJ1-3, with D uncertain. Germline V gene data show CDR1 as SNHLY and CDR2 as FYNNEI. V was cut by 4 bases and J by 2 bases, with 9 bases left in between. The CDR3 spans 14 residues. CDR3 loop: CASSAQSAGNTIYF. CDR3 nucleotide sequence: TGTGCCAGCAGTGCGCAGTCCGCTGGAAACACCATATATTTT. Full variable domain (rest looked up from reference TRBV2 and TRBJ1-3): EPEVTQTPSHQVTQMGQEVILRCVPISNHLYFYWYRQILGQKVEFLVSFYNNEISEKSEIFDDQFSVERPDGSNFTLKIRSTKLEDSAMYFCASSAQSAGNTIYFGEGSWLTVV.

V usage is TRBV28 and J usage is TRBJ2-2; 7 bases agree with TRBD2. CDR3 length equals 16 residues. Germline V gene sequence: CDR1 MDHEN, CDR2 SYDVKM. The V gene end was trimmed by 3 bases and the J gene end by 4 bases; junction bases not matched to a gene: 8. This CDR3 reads CASSLWGGPTTGELFF. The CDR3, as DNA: TGTGCCAGCAGTTTGTGGGGAGGGCCTACCACCGGGGAGCTGTTTTTT. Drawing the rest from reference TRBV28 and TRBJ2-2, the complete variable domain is DVKVTQSSRYLVKRTGEKVFLECVQDMDHENMFWYRQDPGLGLRLIYFSYDVKMKEKGDIPEGYSVSREKKERFSLILESASTNQTSMYLCASSLWGGPTTGELFFGEGSRLTVL.

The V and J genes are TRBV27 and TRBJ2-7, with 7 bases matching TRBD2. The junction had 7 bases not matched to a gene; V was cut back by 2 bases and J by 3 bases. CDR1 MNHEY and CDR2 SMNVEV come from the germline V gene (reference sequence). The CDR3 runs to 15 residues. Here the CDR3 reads CASSLSGLGIYEQYF. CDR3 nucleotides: TGTGCCAGCAGTTTAAGTGGACTAGGAATCTACGAGCAGTACTTC.

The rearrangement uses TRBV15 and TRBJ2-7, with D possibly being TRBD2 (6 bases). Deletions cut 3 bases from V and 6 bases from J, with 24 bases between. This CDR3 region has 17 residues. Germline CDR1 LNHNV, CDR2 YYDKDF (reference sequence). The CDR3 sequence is CATSSLGASAGFLEQYF. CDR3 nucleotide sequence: TGTGCCACCAGCAGTTTAGGGGCTAGCGCCGGTTTCCTCGAGCAGTACTTC.

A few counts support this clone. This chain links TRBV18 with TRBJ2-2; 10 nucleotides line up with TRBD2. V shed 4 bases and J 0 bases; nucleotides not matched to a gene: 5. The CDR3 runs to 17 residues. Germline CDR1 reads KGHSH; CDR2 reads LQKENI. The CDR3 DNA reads TGTGCCAGCTCACGAAGACTAGCGGGCACGAACACCGGGGAGCTGTTTTTT. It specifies CASSRRLAGTNTGELFF.

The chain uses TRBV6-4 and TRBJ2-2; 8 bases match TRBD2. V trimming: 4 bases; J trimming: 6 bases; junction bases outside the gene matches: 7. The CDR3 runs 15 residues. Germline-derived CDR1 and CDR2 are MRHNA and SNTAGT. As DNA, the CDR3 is TGTGCCAGCAGTGTGGTTCCGGGAGGGCCCGGGGAGCTGTTTTTT. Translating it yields CASSVVPGGPGELFF.

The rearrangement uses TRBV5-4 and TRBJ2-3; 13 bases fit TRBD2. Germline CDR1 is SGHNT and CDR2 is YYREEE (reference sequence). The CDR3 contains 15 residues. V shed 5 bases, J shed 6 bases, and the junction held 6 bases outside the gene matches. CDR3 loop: CASSQGLAGADTQYF. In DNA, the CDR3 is TGTGCCAGCAGTCAAGGACTAGCGGGAGCGGATACGCAGTATTTT.

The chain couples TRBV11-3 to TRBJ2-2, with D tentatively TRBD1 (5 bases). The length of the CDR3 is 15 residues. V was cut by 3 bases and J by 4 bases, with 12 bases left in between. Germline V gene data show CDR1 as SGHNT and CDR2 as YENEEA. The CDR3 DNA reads TGTGCCAGCAGCTTCGGATGGGGCCTCACCGGGGAGCTGTTTTTT. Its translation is CASSFGWGLTGELFF.

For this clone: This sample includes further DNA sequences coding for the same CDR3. The CDR3 DNA sequence: TGTGCCAGCTCACCAGGGAGTTACGAGCAGTACTTC. Residues: CASSPGSYEQYF. The chain has TRBV18 and TRBJ2-7, with D perhaps TRBD2 (5 bases). Germline assignment: CDR1 KGHSH and CDR2 LQKENI. CDR3 length: 12 amino acids. Trimming took off 2 bases at V and 4 bases at J, with 6 bases between the two ends.

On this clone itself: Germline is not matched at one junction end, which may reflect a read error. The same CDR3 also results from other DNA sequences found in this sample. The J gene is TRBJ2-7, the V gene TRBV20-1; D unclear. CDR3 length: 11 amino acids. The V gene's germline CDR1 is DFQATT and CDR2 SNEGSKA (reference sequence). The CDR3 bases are TGCAGTGCTAGTAATTCCTATGAGCAGTACTTC. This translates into CSASNSYEQYF.

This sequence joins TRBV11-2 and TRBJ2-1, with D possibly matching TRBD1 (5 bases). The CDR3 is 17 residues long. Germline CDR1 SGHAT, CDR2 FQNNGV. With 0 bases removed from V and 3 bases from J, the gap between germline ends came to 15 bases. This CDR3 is CASSLDQGSLRYNEQFF. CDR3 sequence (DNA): TGTGCCAGCAGCTTAGATCAGGGCAGTCTACGCTACAATGAGCAGTTCTTC.

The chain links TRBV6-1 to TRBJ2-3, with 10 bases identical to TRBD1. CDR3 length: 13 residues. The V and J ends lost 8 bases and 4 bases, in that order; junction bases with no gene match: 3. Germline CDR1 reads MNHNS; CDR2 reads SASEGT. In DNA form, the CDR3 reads TGTGCCAGCCGGGACAGGGGCCCAGATACGCAGTATTTT. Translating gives CASRDRGPDTQYF.

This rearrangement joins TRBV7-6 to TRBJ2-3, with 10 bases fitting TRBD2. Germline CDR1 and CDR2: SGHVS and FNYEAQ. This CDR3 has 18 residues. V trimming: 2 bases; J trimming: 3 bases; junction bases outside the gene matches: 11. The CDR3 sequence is CASSLRASGRSGTDTQYF. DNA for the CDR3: TGTGCCAGCAGCTTACGTGCTAGCGGGAGATCAGGAACAGATACGCAGTATTTT.